This paragraph reports one TCR beta chain. In TCRdb, the RT-PCR reads were re-called with MiXCR into one record per CDR3 protein. Of a few hundred thousand distinct CDR3 sequences in the sample, over 9% were seen once. The V gene lost 3 bases and the J gene lost 9 bases, with 14 bases spanning the gap. The CDR3 totals 13 residues. This specimen comes from a study of response to subunit inactivated influenza vaccine. These same records also appear under a second study, on T cells expressing NK-cell markers. From that report: As the method of synthesis, 5'RACE template switching with UMIs yielded TCR beta cDNA. Sequencing covered eight donors, seven HCMV-seropositive and one seronegative. The use of an anti-gamma-delta TCR antibody, which was added in several experiments, restricted sorting to T cells expressing alpha-beta TCR. Dominant NKG2C+ clonotype frequencies of about 1.0-7.0% of CD8+ T cells were measured in over five donors.

This sequence originates from a man over 45 who received an inactivated influenza vaccine. The specimen comprised PBMCs from blood, sampled on the day of vaccination. The chain couples TRBV12-3 or TRBV12-4 to TRBJ1-1; D gene uncertain. CDR3 coding DNA: TGTGCCAGCAGTTTTACCCTCGATACTCAAGCTTTCTTT. Protein product: CASSFTLDTQAFF.